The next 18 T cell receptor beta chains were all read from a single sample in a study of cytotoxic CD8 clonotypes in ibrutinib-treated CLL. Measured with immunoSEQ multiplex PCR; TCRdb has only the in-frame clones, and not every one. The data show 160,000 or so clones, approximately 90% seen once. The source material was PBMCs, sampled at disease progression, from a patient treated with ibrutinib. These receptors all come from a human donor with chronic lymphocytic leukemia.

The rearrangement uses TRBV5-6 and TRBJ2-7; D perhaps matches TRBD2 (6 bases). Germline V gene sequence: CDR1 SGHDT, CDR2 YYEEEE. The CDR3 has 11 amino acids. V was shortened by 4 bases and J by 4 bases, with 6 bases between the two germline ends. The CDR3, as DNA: TGTGCCAGCAGCGGGACTTACGAGCAGTACTTC. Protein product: CASSGTYEQYF.

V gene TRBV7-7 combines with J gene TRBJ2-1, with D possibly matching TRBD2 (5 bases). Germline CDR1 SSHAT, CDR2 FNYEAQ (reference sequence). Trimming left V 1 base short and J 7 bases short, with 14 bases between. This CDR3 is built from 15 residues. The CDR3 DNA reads TGTGCCAGCAGCTTAGATAGACTACGAGAGAATGAGCAGTTCTTC. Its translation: CASSLDRLRENEQFF.

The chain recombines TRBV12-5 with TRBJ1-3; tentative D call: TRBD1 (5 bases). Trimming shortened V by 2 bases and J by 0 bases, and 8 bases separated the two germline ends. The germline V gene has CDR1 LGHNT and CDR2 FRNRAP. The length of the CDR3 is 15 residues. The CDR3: CASGLWRGSGNTIYF. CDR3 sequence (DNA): TGTGCTAGTGGTTTGTGGAGGGGCTCTGGAAACACCATATATTTT. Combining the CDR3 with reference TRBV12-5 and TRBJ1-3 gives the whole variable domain DARVTQTPRHKVTEMGQEVTMRCQPILGHNTVFWYRQTMMQGLELLAYFRNRAPLDDSGMPKDRFSAEMPDATLATLKIQPSEPRDSAVYFCASGLWRGSGNTIYFGEGSWLTVV.

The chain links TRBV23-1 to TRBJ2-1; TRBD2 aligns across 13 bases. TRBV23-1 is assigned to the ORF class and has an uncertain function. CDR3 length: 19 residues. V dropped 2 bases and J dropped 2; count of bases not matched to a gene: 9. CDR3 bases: TGCGCCAGCAGTCAAGGACTAGCGGGGGCTTTTATCCCCTACAATGAGCAGTTCTTC. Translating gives CASSQGLAGAFIPYNEQFF.

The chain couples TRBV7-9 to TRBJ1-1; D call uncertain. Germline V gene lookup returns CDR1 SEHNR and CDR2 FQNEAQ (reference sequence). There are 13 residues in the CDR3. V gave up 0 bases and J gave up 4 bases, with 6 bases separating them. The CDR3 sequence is CASSLAGITEAFF. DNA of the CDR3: TGTGCCAGCAGCTTAGCGGGGATCACTGAAGCTTTCTTT.

CDR3 in DNA: TGTGCCAGTAGTGCTGCAGAAGTGCGCACAGATACGCAGTATTTT. It is translated as CASSAAEVRTDTQYF. This sequence joins TRBV19 and TRBJ2-3; D gene unclear. Per germline, CDR1 LNHDA and CDR2 SQIVND (reference sequence). The V end was cut by 5 bases, the J end by 1 base, with 13 bases between. The CDR3 runs to 15 residues.

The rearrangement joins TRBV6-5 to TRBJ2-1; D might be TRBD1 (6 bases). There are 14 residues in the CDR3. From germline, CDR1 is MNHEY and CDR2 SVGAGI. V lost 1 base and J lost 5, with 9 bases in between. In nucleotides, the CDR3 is TGTGCCAGCAGTTACTTGGGGACAAACAATGAGCAGTTCTTC. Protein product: CASSYLGTNNEQFF.

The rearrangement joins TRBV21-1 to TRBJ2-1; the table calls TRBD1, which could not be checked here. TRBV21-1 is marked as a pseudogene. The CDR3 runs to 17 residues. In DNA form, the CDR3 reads TGTGCCAGCGAAAAAGGGGACAGGGCCCGGGTTGGCAATGAGCAGTTCTTC. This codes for CASEKGDRARVGNEQFF.

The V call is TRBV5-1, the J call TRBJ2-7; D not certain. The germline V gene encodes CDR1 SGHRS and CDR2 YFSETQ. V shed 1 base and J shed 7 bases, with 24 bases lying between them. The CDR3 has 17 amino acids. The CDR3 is CASSLFFPALDPREQYF. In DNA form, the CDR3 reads TGCGCCAGCAGCTTGTTCTTCCCCGCTCTAGACCCTAGGGAGCAGTACTTC.

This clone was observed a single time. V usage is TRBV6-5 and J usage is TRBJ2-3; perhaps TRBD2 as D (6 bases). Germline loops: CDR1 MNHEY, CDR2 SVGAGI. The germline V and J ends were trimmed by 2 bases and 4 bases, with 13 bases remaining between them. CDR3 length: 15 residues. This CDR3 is CASSYSRTGADTQYF. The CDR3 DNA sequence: TGTGCCAGCAGTTACAGTAGGACGGGAGCAGATACGCAGTATTTT.

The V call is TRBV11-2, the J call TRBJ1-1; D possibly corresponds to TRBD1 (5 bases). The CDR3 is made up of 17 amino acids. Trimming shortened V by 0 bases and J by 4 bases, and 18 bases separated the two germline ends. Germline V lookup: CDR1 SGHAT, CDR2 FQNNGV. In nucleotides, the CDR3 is TGTGCCAGCAGCTTAGACTTCACAGGTCGGGCGGGCACTGAAGCTTTCTTT. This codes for CASSLDFTGRAGTEAFF.

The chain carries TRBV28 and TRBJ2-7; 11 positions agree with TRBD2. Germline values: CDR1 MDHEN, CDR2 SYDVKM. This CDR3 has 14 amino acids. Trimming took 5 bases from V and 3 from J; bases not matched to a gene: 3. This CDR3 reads CASSLSGRVYEQYF. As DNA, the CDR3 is TGTGCCAGCAGTCTTAGCGGGAGGGTCTACGAGCAGTACTTC.

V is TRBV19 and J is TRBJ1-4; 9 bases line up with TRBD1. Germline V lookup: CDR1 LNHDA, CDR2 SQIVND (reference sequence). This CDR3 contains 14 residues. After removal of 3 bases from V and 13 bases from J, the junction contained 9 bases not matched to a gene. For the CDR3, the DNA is TGTGCCAGTAGTATGACCGGGACAGGGAGTTTACTGTTTTTT. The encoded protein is CASSMTGTGSLLFF.

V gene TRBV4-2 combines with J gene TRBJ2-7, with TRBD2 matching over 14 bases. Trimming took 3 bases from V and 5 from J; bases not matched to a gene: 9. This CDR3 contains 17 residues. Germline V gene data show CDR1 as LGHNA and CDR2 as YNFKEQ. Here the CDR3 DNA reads TGTGCCAGCAGCCAGCTGATGGGACTAGCGGGAGAGGACGAGCAGTACTTC. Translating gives CASSQLMGLAGEDEQYF.

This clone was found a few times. CDR3 loop: CASSQLQGSAQHF. The CDR3 DNA sequence: TGTGCCAGCAGCCAACTTCAGGGATCGGCCCAGCATTTT. This chain uses TRBV7-9 with TRBJ1-5, with D possibly TRBD1 on 5 matching bases. The V end was cut by 5 bases, the J end by 11 bases, with 16 bases between. The CDR3 totals 13 residues. The V gene's germline CDR1 is SEHNR and CDR2 FQNEAQ (reference sequence).

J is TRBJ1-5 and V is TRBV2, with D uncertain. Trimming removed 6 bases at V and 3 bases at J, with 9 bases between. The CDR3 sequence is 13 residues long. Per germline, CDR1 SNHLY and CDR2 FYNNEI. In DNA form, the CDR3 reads TGTGCCAGCAGAGAGTTAACCAATCAGCCCCAGCATTTT. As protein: CASRELTNQPQHF.

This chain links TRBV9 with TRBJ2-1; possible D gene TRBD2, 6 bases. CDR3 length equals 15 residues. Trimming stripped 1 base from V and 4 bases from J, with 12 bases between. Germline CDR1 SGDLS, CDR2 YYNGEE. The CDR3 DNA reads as TGTGCCAGCAGCGTACGGCGGGGCCTATACAATGAGCAGTTCTTC. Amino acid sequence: CASSVRRGLYNEQFF.

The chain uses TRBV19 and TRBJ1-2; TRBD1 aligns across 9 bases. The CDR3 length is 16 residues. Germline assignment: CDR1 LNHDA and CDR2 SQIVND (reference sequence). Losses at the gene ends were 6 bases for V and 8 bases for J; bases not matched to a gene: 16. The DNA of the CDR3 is TGTGCCAGTAGCCCAACCGCGGGACAGGGTTTCTTAGGCTACACCTTC. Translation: CASSPTAGQGFLGYTF.